Listed below are T cell receptor beta chains from one sample, sequenced in a study of T cell repertoires in cytomegalovirus infection. For these TCRs, the target antigens are not known. TCRdb re-called the reads with MiXCR, one entry per CDR3 protein. The sample consists of some 700,000 distinct CDR3 sequences, approximately 33% of them appearing once. This material consisted of cultured PBMCs, taken from culture after CMV antigen stimulation. Every receptor here comes from a human donor in good health (CMV status not recorded). Some clones in this sample may be carry-over from other donors' samples. CDR3s include the opening cysteine and the closing phenylalanine or tryptophan. A D gene is named only where the DNA matches it firmly. Clone size, where shown, is once, few, many, or a class for clones that have expanded.

V gene,D gene,J gene,clone size,CDR3 DNA,CDR3 protein
TRBV7-9,TRBD1,TRBJ1-2,few,TGTGCCAGCAGCAAAGGGACAGGCAGAAACTATGGCTACACCTTC,CASSKGTGRNYGYTF
TRBV20-1,NA,TRBJ2-3,NA,TGCAGTGCTAGTGGGGCGACGAGCGCAGATACGCAGTATTTT,CSASGATSADTQYF
TRBV12-5,NA,TRBJ1-4,few,TGTGCTAGTGGTTTACTCGTTGGCAGGACAAATGAAAAACTGTTTTTT,CASGLLVGRTNEKLFF
TRBV12-3/TRBV12-4,TRBD2,TRBJ2-1,few,TGTGCCAGCATCCCGACTAGCGGGAGGGGATACAATGAGCAGTTCTTC,CASIPTSGRGYNEQFF
TRBV7-2,NA,TRBJ2-3,few,TGTGCCAGCAGCCTGGGACTGGCTGGATATTTT,CASSLGLAGYF
TRBV6-6,TRBD1,TRBJ2-2,NA,TGTGCCAGCAGAGACAGGGGATTGAACACCGGGGAGCTGTTTTTT,CASRDRGLNTGELFF
TRBV10-3,NA,TRBJ2-5,NA,TGTGCCATCAGTGAGTCGGACCGAGAGACCCAGTACTTC,CAISESDRETQYF
TRBV7-2,NA,TRBJ2-1,few,TGTGCCAGCAGCTTGAGTTACGTTAATGAGCAGTTCTTC,CASSLSYVNEQFF
TRBV12-3/TRBV12-4,NA,TRBJ2-7,few,TGTGCCAGCACCCAACCGGACGGCTACGAGCAGTACTTC,CASTQPDGYEQYF
TRBV19,NA,TRBJ1-4,NA,TGTGCCAGTAGTATAGTCGGGTCTGCGGGTGAAAAACTGTTTTTT,CASSIVGSAGEKLFF
TRBV28,NA,TRBJ1-2,few,TGTGCCAGCAGTTTAAGGGCCCAAGTGGGCGGCTACACCTTC,CASSLRAQVGGYTF
TRBV5-1,TRBD1,TRBJ1-6,few,TGCGCCAGCAGCTCCGCCGGGACAGGGAATTCACCCCTCCACTTT,CASSSAGTGNSPLHF
TRBV7-9,NA,TRBJ1-2,NA,TGTGCCAGCAGTTTAGCGGGGCCTTGGGACTATGGCTACACCTTC,CASSLAGPWDYGYTF
TRBV10-3,TRBD2,TRBJ2-7,NA,TGTGCCATCAGTGAGGTGACTAGCGGCCAGCAGCAGTACTTC,CAISEVTSGQQQYF
TRBV18,NA,TRBJ1-1,few,TGTGCCAGCTCACCGGATTTGGGGCACACTGAAGCTTTCTTT,CASSPDLGHTEAFF
TRBV29-1,NA,TRBJ1-1,NA,TGCAGCGTTCATCCTGGGGGCACTGAAGCTTTCTTT,CSVHPGGTEAFF
TRBV7-2,TRBD2,TRBJ2-3,many,TGTGCCAGCACCCGACCTAAAGGGACTAGCGGCACAGATACGCAGTATTTT,CASTRPKGTSGTDTQYF
TRBV7-2,NA,TRBJ1-1,many,TGTGCCAGCAGCACCAGGGTGAACACTGAAGCTTTCTTT,CASSTRVNTEAFF
TRBV20-1,TRBD1,TRBJ2-2,NA,TGCAGTGCCGACAGGGGCGCCGGGGAGCTGTTTTTT,CSADRGAGELFF
TRBV7-9,NA,TRBJ1-5,few,TGTGCCAGCAGCTCGGAGTTTAGCAATCAGCCCCAGCATTTT,CASSSEFSNQPQHF
TRBV9,NA,TRBJ1-1,few,TGTGCCAGCAGCGTAGAGGCGAACACTGAAGCTTTCTTT,CASSVEANTEAFF
TRBV7-2,NA,TRBJ2-2,many,TGTGCCAGCAGCTTGTACGGCGGCTCGAACACCGGGGAGCTGTTTTTT,CASSLYGGSNTGELFF
TRBV15,NA,TRBJ2-7,few,TGTGCCACCAGCGAGGCAGGAGAGGCCTACGAGCAGTACTTC,CATSEAGEAYEQYF
TRBV20-1,TRBD2,TRBJ2-1,few,TGCAGTGCTAGAAAATCCGGGAGGGCCCCCTACAATGAGCAGTTCTTC,CSARKSGRAPYNEQFF
TRBV19,NA,TRBJ2-3,NA,TGTGCCAGTCGGGCGGTAGCGAGCACAGATACGCAGTATTTT,CASRAVASTDTQYF
TRBV6-2/TRBV6-3,TRBD2,TRBJ2-1,NA,TGTGCCACGGGACTAGCGGGAGTAATAAATGAGCAGTTCTTC,CATGLAGVINEQFF
TRBV11-2,NA,TRBJ1-2,NA,TGTGCCAGCAGCTTAATTAAGAGAGGACCGACTTATGGCTACACCTTC,CASSLIKRGPTYGYTF
TRBV7-2,TRBD2,TRBJ2-7,NA,TGTGCCAGCAGCTTCCGCCCTGCTAGCGGAGGCTCGACCTACGAGCAGTACTTC,CASSFRPASGGSTYEQYF
TRBV12-5,TRBD1,TRBJ1-6,NA,TGTGCTAGTGGTACTTGGACAGGTGGAGGGTCACCCCTCCACTTT,CASGTWTGGGSPLHF
TRBV6-5,NA,TRBJ2-1,NA,TGTGCCAGCAGTTATGGGGGTATGATCAATGAGCAGTTCTTC,CASSYGGMINEQFF
TRBV20-1,NA,TRBJ2-1,NA,TGCAGTGCTAGACGGACCGCCGACAGGTACAATGAGCAGTTCTTC,CSARRTADRYNEQFF
TRBV20-1,TRBD1,TRBJ1-2,NA,TGCAGTGCTAGAGACCTCGGACAGGCCCTAAACTATGGCTACACCTTC,CSARDLGQALNYGYTF
TRBV11-1,TRBD1,TRBJ2-7,few,TGTGCCAGCAGCCCTGGGACAGGAAACGACTACGAGCAGTACTTC,CASSPGTGNDYEQYF
TRBV2,NA,TRBJ2-7,NA,TGTGCCAGTCGGGACCTCACCTACGAGCAGTACTTC,CASRDLTYEQYF
TRBV7-2,NA,TRBJ1-3,NA,TGTGCCAGCATAGGGGGACCTGGAAACACCATATATTTT,CASIGGPGNTIYF
TRBV2,TRBD2,TRBJ2-2,few,TGTGCCAGCAAAGGACTAGCGGTCCGAGTGGAGCTGTTTTTT,CASKGLAVRVELFF
TRBV19,NA,TRBJ1-5,once,TGTGCCAGTAGCAAAGTCGGCAATCAGCCCCAGCATTTT,CASSKVGNQPQHF
TRBV6-5,NA,TRBJ1-4,NA,TGTGCCAGCAGTTACTCCGGCCCAACTAATGAAAAACTGTTTTTT,CASSYSGPTNEKLFF
TRBV12-3/TRBV12-4,NA,TRBJ2-7,NA,TGTGCCAGCAGTTTTAGCCGGTACGAGCAGTACTTC,CASSFSRYEQYF
TRBV6-1,TRBD1,TRBJ2-3,few,TGTGCCAGCAGTAAAGGACAGGGGGGATTAGATACGCAGTATTTT,CASSKGQGGLDTQYF
TRBV2,NA,TRBJ2-5,NA,TGTGCCAGCAGGCCAGGAGCGGAGACCCAGTACTTC,CASRPGAETQYF
TRBV10-3,NA,TRBJ2-1,few,TGTGCCATCAGTGAGTTCAATGAGCAGTTCTTC,CAISEFNEQFF
TRBV7-2,NA,TRBJ2-2,few,TGTGCCAGCAGCTTAGTTAGGGAGAACACCGGGGAGCTGTTTTTT,CASSLVRENTGELFF
TRBV7-6,NA,TRBJ2-7,many,TGTGCCAGCAGCTTGCGCTGGGGAAGCTCCTACGAGCAGTACTTC,CASSLRWGSSYEQYF
TRBV20-1,NA,TRBJ2-5,NA,TGCAGTGCTAGGTTGGGGGGAGGAGAGACCCAGTACTTC,CSARLGGGETQYF
TRBV20-1,NA,TRBJ2-3,NA,TGCAGTGCGACTCCGGGGGCGCCGGGGGCAGATACGCAGTATTTT,CSATPGAPGADTQYF
TRBV12-3/TRBV12-4,NA,TRBJ2-3,few,TGTGCCAGCCTCCTAGGCGGTAGCACAGATACGCAGTATTTT,CASLLGGSTDTQYF
TRBV7-9,TRBD1,TRBJ1-1,few,TGTGCCATTCCGGGACAGGGAATATTGGGCACTGAAGCTTTCTTT,CAIPGQGILGTEAFF
TRBV7-9,TRBD1,TRBJ1-6,NA,TGTGCCAGCAGCTCTTATGCCGGGACAGCCAAAAATTCACCCCTCCACTTT,CASSSYAGTAKNSPLHF
TRBV12-3/TRBV12-4,TRBD2,TRBJ2-3,few,TGTGCCATCATTAGCGGGGAAGCAGATACGCAGTATTTT,CAIISGEADTQYF
TRBV11-2,TRBD2,TRBJ2-3,few,TGTGCCAGCAGCTTAGTAGGCCGGGCTAGCGGGAGGGCCACAGATACGCAGTATTTT,CASSLVGRASGRATDTQYF
TRBV19,NA,TRBJ2-3,NA,TGTGCCAGTAGTCAGACTCCCTCCTCGCAGTATTTT,CASSQTPSSQYF
TRBV20-1,NA,TRBJ2-2,NA,TGCAGTGCTAGGAGGAGGGACGTCAACACCGGGGAGCTGTTTTTT,CSARRRDVNTGELFF